This TCR beta chain was recorded in a study of T cell clonotyping in hematopoietic cell transplantation. In the study overall: Cytoreduction preceded collection of pretransplant recipient samples. General study points: Graft donor and pretransplant recipient Inverse Simpson Index values predicted broader posttransplant TCR diversity.

A remark on this clone: What it binds is not known.

CDR1 and CDR2 from the germline V gene are ENHRY and SYGVKD. The CDR3 has 17 amino acids. V lost 1 base and J lost 0, with 10 bases in between. Sample time point: recipient sample about 28 days before transplant, after cytoreduction. Recipient blood drawn about 28 days pretransplant and days 30, 100, 180 after. Profiled with immunoSEQ multiplex PCR; TCRdb holds only in-frame clones, not every one. The data show fewer than 50,000 clones, with around 84% seen just once and 5.9% held by the top ten. Sequences were derived from peripheral blood mononuclear cells, sampled before stem cell transplant. The chain employs TRBV10-3 and TRBJ2-6; D ambiguous. This TCR was sampled from a man between 60 and 75 years old with biphenotypic leukemia. Some clones in this sample may be carry-over from other donors' samples. The CDR3: CAISEYSMDSGANVLTF. The DNA of the CDR3 is TGTGCCATCAGTGAGTATAGTATGGACTCTGGGGCCAACGTCCTGACTTTC.